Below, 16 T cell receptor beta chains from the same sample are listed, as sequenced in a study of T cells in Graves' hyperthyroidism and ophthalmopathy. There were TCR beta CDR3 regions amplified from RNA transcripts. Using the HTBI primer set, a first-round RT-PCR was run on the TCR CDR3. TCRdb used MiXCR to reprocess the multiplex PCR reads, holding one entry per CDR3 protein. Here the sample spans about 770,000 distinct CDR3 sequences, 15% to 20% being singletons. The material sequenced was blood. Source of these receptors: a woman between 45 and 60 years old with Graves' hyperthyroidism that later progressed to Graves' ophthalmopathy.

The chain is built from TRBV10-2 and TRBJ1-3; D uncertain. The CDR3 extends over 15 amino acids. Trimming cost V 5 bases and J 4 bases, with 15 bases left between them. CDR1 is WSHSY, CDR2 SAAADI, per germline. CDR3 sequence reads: CASSSRHQGGNTIYF. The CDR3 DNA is TGCGCCAGCAGTTCCCGACACCAAGGCGGAAACACCATATATTTT.

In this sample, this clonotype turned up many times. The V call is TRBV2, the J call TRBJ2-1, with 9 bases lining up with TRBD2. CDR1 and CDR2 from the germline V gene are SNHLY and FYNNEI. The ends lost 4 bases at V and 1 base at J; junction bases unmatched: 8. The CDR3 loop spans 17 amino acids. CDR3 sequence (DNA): TGTGCCAGCAGTGGGGCGGGGGGGCTCAAGTCCTACAATGAGCAGTTCTTC. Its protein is CASSGAGGLKSYNEQFF.

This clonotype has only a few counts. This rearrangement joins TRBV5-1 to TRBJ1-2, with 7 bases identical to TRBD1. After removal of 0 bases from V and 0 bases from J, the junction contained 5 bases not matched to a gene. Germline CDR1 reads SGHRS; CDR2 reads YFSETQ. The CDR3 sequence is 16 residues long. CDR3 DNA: TGCGCCAGCAGCTTGGAATTTGGGACAGCTAACTATGGCTACACCTTC. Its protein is CASSLEFGTANYGYTF.

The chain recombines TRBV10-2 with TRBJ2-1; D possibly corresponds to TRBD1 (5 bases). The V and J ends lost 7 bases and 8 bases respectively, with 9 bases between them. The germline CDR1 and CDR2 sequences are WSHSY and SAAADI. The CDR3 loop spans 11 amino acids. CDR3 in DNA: TGCGCCAGCATGGAAGGGGATGAGCAGTTCTTC. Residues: CASMEGDEQFF.

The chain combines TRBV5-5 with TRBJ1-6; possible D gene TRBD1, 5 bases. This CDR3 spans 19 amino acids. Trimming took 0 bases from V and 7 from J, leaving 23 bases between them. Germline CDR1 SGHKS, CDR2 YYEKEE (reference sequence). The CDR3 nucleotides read TGTGCCAGCAGCTTGGAGTGGGGACCAGGGCCCTCGGGAAATTCACCCCTCCACTTT. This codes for CASSLEWGPGPSGNSPLHF.

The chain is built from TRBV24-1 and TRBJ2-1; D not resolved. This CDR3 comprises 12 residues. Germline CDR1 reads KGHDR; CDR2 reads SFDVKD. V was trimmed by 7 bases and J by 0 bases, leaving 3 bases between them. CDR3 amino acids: CATRSSYNEQFF. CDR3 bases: TGTGCCACCAGGAGCTCCTACAATGAGCAGTTCTTC.

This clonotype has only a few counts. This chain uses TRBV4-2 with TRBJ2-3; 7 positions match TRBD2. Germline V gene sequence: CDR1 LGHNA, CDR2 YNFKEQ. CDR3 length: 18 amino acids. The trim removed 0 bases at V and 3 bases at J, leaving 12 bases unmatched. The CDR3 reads CASSQDFLAAARTDTQYF. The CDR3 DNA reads TGTGCCAGCAGCCAAGATTTCCTAGCGGCCGCAAGAACAGATACGCAGTATTTT.

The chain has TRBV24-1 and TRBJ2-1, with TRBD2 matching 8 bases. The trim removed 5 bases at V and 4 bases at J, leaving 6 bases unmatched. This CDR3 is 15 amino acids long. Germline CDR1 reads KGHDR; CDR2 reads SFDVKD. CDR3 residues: CATSGGRGAYNEQFF. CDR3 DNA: TGTGCCACCAGTGGAGGGCGGGGGGCGTACAATGAGCAGTTCTTC.

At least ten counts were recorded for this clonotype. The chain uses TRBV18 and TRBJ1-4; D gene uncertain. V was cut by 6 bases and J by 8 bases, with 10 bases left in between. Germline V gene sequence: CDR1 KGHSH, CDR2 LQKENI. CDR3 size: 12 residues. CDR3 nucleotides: TGTGCCAGCTCGAGCCGGGAAGAAAAACTGTTTTTT. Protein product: CASSSREEKLFF.

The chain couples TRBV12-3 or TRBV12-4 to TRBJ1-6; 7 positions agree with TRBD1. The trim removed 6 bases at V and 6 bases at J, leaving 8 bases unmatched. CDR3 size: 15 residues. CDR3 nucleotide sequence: TGTGCCAGCAGCACACCGACAGGGCCTAATTCACCCCTCCACTTT. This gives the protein CASSTPTGPNSPLHF.

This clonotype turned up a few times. In nucleotides, the CDR3 is TGTGCCAGTAGTATAAGGAGCGCTAGCAATCAGCCCCAGCATTTT. Protein: CASSIRSASNQPQHF. The gene calls are TRBV19 and TRBJ1-5; D remains unclear. The CDR3 spans 15 residues. Trimming took off 2 bases at V and 0 bases at J, with 8 bases between the two ends. CDR1 is LNHDA and CDR2 is SQIVND in the germline V gene (reference sequence).

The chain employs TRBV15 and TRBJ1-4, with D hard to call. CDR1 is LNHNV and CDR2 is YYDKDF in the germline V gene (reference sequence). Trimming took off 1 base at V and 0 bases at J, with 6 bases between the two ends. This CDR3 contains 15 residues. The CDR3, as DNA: TGTGCCACCAGCAGAGCAAGATCAACTAATGAAAAACTGTTTTTT. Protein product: CATSRARSTNEKLFF.

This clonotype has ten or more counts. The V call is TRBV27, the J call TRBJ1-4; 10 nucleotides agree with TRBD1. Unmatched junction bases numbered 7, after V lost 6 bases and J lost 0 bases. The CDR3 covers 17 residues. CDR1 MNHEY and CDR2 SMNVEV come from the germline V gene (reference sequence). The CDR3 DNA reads TGTGCCAGCAGATCTGACAGGGGGCCGACAACTAATGAAAAACTGTTTTTT. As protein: CASRSDRGPTTNEKLFF.

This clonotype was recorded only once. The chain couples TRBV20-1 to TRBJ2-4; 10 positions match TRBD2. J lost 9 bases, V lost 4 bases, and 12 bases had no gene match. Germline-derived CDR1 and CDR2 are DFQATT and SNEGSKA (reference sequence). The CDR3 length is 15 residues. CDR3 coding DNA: TGCAGTGCTACCCTACCCACTAGCGGGGTCGGCATTCAGTACTTC. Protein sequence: CSATLPTSGVGIQYF.

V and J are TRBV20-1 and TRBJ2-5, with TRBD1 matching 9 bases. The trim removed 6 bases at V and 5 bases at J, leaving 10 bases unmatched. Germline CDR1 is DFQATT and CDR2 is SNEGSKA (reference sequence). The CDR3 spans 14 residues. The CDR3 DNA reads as TGCAGTGCCAAGGGACAGGGCGAGCGTGAGACCCAGTACTTC. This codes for CSAKGQGERETQYF.

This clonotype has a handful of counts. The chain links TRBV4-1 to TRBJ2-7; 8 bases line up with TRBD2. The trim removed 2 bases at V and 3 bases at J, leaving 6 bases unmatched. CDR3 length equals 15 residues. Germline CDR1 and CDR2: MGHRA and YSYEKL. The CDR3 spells CASSQLLAESYEQYF. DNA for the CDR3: TGCGCCAGCAGCCAACTACTAGCGGAGAGCTACGAGCAGTACTTC.